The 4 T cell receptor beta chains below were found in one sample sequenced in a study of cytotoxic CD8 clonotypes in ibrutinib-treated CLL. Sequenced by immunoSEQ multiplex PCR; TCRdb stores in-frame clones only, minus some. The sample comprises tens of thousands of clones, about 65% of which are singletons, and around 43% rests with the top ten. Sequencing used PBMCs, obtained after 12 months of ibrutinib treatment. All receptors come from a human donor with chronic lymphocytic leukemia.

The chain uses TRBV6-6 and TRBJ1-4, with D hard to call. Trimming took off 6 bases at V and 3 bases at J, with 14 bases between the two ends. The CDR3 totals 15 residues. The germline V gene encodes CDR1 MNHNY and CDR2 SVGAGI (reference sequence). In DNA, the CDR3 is TGTGCCAGCAGGAAACAGAGGGCCGCTAATGAAAAACTGTTTTTT. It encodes CASRKQRAANEKLFF.

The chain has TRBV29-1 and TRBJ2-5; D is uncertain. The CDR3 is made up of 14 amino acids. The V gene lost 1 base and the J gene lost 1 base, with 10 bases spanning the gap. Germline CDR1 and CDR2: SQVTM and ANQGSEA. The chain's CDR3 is CSVEVPLSQETQYF. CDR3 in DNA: TGCAGCGTTGAAGTCCCACTAAGCCAAGAGACCCAGTACTTC.

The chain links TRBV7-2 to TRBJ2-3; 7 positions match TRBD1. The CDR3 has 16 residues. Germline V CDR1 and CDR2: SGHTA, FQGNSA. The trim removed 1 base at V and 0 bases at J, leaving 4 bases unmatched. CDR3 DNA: TGTGCCAGCAGCTTAGGGACAGGAGCTAGCACAGATACGCAGTATTTT. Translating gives CASSLGTGASTDTQYF.

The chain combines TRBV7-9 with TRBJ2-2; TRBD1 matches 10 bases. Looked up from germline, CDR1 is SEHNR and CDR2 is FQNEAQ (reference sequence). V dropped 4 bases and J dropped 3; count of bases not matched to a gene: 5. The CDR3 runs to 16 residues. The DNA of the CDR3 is TGTGCCAGCAGCTCCACCGGGACAGGGGACACCGGGGAGCTGTTTTTT. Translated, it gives CASSSTGTGDTGELFF.